Shown below are 6 T cell receptor beta chains from a single sample sequenced in a study of cytomegalovirus exposure and HLA in healthy donors. Amplification used 60 Vbeta primers and 13 Jbeta primers. Libraries were prepared by immunoSEQ multiplex PCR; TCRdb keeps only in-frame clonotypes and omits some of them. This sample has around 230,000 clones, with about 75% found just once. Sequenced input: PBMCs. The receptors here all came from a male donor in good health and CMV-seronegative.

The chain combines TRBV15 with TRBJ2-7; TRBD1 aligns across 8 bases. CDR1 and CDR2 from the germline V gene are LNHNV and YYDKDF (reference sequence). The V segment lost 3 bases and the J segment 6 bases; nucleotides outside the gene matches: 4. The CDR3 has 13 amino acids. The CDR3 loop reads CATSRGQAIEQYF. The CDR3 DNA reads as TGTGCCACCAGCAGGGGACAGGCGATCGAGCAGTACTTC. Complete variable domain (other parts from reference TRBV15 and TRBJ2-7): DAMVIQNPRYQVTQFGKPVTLSCSQTLNHNVMYWYQQKSSQAPKLLFHYYDKDFNNEADTPDNFQSRRPNTSFCFLDIRSPGLGDTAMYLCATSRGQAIEQYFGPGTRLTVT.

This chain connects TRBV9 to TRBJ2-1; D is ambiguous. Germline lookup yields CDR1 SGDLS and CDR2 YYNGEE. The V gene lost 4 bases and the J gene lost 0 bases, with 5 bases spanning the gap. This CDR3 contains 13 residues. CDR3 DNA: TGTGCCAGCAGCTATAGCTCCTACAATGAGCAGTTCTTC. It specifies CASSYSSYNEQFF.

The V and J genes are TRBV20-1 and TRBJ2-1; D is possibly TRBD1 (5 bases). Germline V gene lookup returns CDR1 DFQATT and CDR2 SNEGSKA (reference sequence). V was cut by 6 bases and J by 15 bases, with 15 bases left in between. CDR3 size: 10 residues. This CDR3 reads CSARQLCLFF. CDR3 DNA sequence: TGCAGTGCGAGACAGTTATGTCTGTTCTTC.

The chain employs TRBV6-5 and TRBJ1-1; a possible D gene is TRBD1 (6 bases). This CDR3 is 13 amino acids long. Trimming pared 7 bases from V and 3 bases from J, leaving 12 bases between. Looked up from germline, CDR1 is MNHEY and CDR2 is SVGAGI. This CDR3 is CASIQGGDTEAFF. DNA of the CDR3: TGTGCCAGCATCCAAGGGGGGGACACTGAAGCTTTCTTT.

J is TRBJ1-3 and V is TRBV4-1, with D tentatively TRBD1 (6 bases). The V gene's germline CDR1 is MGHRA and CDR2 YSYEKL. Trimming removed 2 bases from V and 0 bases from J, with 14 bases in between. The CDR3 loop spans 17 amino acids. The CDR3 bases are TGCGCCAGCAGCCAATTCCGCGGACAGCTCTCTGGAAACACCATATATTTT. Encoded protein: CASSQFRGQLSGNTIYF.

This clone occurred a few times. At one end, the junction sequence differs from germline, possibly due to a read error. This chain connects TRBV7-7 to TRBJ2-5, with TRBD2 matching over 9 bases. The CDR3 has 16 residues. Germline-derived CDR1 and CDR2 are SSHAT and FNYEAQ (reference sequence). CDR3 nucleotides: TGTGCTAGCAGCCCCAGAAGCGGGGGGTACCAAGAGACCCAGTACTTC. Translating it yields CASSPRSGGYQETQYF.